Following are 11 T cell receptor beta chains from one sample sequenced in a study of T cell responses to AZD1222 COVID-19 vaccine. Clones were sequenced by immunoSEQ multiplex PCR, and TCRdb holds only the in-frame ones, with some missing. Of around 92,000 clones in the sample, approximately 84% were seen once. The source was peripheral blood, collected on day 0 of AZD1222 vaccination. The receptors stem from an adult in good health.

V usage is TRBV30 and J usage is TRBJ1-4; no definite D call. V dropped 0 bases and J dropped 6 bases, with 11 bases sitting between them. Germline CDR1 is GTSNPN and CDR2 is SVGIG (reference sequence). This CDR3 has 14 amino acids. The CDR3 protein is CAWSVIRTDEKLFF. The CDR3 DNA reads TGTGCCTGGAGTGTAATCAGGACGGATGAAAAACTGTTTTTT. The complete variable domain, with remaining parts taken from reference TRBV30 and TRBJ1-4, reads SQTIHQWPATLVQPVGSPLSLECTVEGTSNPNLYWYRQAAGRGLQLLFYSVGIGQISSEVPQNLSASRPQDRQFILSSKKLLLSDSGFYLCAWSVIRTDEKLFFGSGTQLSVL.

This sequence joins TRBV3-1 (or the pseudogene TRBV3-2) and TRBJ1-3; D remains unclear. CDR3 length equals 12 residues. The germline V gene encodes CDR1 LGHDT and CDR2 YNNKEL (reference sequence). Trimming stripped 1 base from V and 6 bases from J, with 4 bases between. Here the CDR3 reads CASSQGINTIYF. The CDR3 bases are TGTGCCAGCAGCCAAGGCATAAACACCATATATTTT.

This clone has just one count. The chain joins TRBV29-1 to TRBJ1-1, with D possibly being TRBD1 (5 bases). Germline lookup yields CDR1 SQVTM and CDR2 ANQGSEA. Trimming took off 5 bases at V and 10 bases at J, with 17 bases between the two ends. CDR3 length: 12 amino acids. CDR3 amino acids: CSVRREGLVAFF. As DNA, the CDR3 is TGCAGCGTTCGGAGGGAGGGGTTGGTAGCTTTCTTT.

The chain recombines TRBV5-1 with TRBJ1-4; tentative D call: TRBD1 (5 bases). This CDR3 has 16 amino acids. CDR1 and CDR2 (germline): SGHRS, YFSETQ. The V end lost 2 bases, the J end lost 6 bases, and 17 bases lay between the germline ends. The CDR3: CASSLGRELSHEKLFF. The CDR3 DNA sequence: TGCGCCAGCAGCTTAGGCAGGGAGTTGAGTCATGAAAAACTGTTTTTT.

The chain links TRBV3-1 (or the pseudogene TRBV3-2) to TRBJ2-7; 7 bases align to TRBD2. The CDR3 has 16 residues. The germline CDR1 and CDR2 sequences are LGHDT and YNNKEL (reference sequence). The V gene end was trimmed by 4 bases and the J gene end by 4 bases; junction bases not matched to a gene: 13. The DNA for the CDR3 is TGTGCCAGCAGCCCCCCCCAGGGCCGCGGGGGTTACGAGCAGTACTTC. It is translated as CASSPPQGRGGYEQYF.

The V gene is TRBV2, the J gene TRBJ2-2; 7 nucleotides line up with TRBD1. The trim removed 6 bases at V and 4 bases at J, leaving 8 bases unmatched. CDR1 is SNHLY, CDR2 FYNNEI, per germline. CDR3 length: 15 residues. For the CDR3, the DNA is TGTGCCAGCAGCGCAGGGGGTCGTTCCACCGGGGAGCTGTTTTTT. This sequence encodes CASSAGGRSTGELFF.

The chain carries TRBV6-6 and TRBJ1-4; D ambiguous. The CDR3 spans 12 residues. Trimming took off 2 bases at V and 7 bases at J, with 5 bases between the two ends. Per the germline V gene, CDR1 is MNHNY and CDR2 is SVGAGI (reference sequence). The CDR3 bases are TGTGCCAGCAGTTACGACGGTGAAAAACTGTTTTTT. It encodes CASSYDGEKLFF.

Comments on this clone: Within the sample, other DNA sequences also encode this same CDR3. The chain is built from TRBV3-1 (or the pseudogene TRBV3-2) and TRBJ1-3; no definite D call. With 5 bases removed from V and 4 bases from J, the gap between germline ends came to 6 bases. This CDR3 region has 12 residues. Germline V gene sequence: CDR1 LGHDT, CDR2 YNNKEL (reference sequence). CDR3: CASSAAGNTIYF. The DNA for the CDR3 is TGTGCCAGCAGCGCGGCAGGAAACACCATATATTTT.

This clone has a single count. V and J are TRBV2 and TRBJ2-7; 8 bases agree with TRBD1. V lost 4 bases to trimming and J lost 7 bases; unmatched junction nucleotides: 3. The CDR3 is made up of 12 amino acids. Germline assignment: CDR1 SNHLY and CDR2 FYNNEI. In nucleotides, the CDR3 is TGTGCCAGCAGTGCCCAGGGGGCGGAGCAGTACTTC. Amino acids: CASSAQGAEQYF.

The V call is TRBV7-9, the J call TRBJ1-1; D gene uncertain. The CDR3 covers 15 residues. Trimming took off 1 base at V and 3 bases at J, with 12 bases between the two ends. CDR1 and CDR2 from the germline V gene are SEHNR and FQNEAQ (reference sequence). The CDR3 spells CASSLGAPGDTEAFF. CDR3 nucleotide sequence: TGTGCCAGCAGCTTAGGAGCGCCGGGAGACACTGAAGCTTTCTTT. The whole variable domain, filled in from reference TRBV7-9 and TRBJ1-1, reads DTGVSQNPRHKITKRGQNVTFRCDPISEHNRLYWYRQTLGQGPEFLTYFQNEAQLEKSRLLSDRFSAERPKGSFSTLEIQRTEQGDSAMYLCASSLGAPGDTEAFFGQGTRLTVV.

V and J are TRBV5-4 and TRBJ2-7; D is perhaps TRBD1 (5 bases). With 3 bases removed from V and 3 bases from J, the gap between germline ends came to 16 bases. In germline, CDR1 is SGHNT, CDR2 YYREEE (reference sequence). This CDR3 region has 15 residues. CDR3 bases: TGTGCCAGCAGCTCCGCTACTGCAGGGAACTACGAGCAGTACTTC. Translated, it gives CASSSATAGNYEQYF.